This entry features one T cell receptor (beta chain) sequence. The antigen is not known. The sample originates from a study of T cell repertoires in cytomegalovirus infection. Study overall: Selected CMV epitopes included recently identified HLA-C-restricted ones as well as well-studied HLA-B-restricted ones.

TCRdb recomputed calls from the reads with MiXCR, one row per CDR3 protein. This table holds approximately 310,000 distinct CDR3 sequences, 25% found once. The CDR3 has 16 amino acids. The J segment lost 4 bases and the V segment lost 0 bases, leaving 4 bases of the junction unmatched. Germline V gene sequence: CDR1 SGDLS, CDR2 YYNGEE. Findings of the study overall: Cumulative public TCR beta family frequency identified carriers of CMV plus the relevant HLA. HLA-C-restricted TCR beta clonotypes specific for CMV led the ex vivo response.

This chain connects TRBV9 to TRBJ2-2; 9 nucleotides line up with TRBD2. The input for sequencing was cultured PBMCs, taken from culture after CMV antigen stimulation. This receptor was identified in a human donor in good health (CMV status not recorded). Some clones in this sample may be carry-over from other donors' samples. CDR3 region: CASSVVAGGGTGELFF. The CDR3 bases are TGTGCCAGCAGCGTAGTCGCGGGAGGGGGCACCGGGGAGCTGTTTTTT.